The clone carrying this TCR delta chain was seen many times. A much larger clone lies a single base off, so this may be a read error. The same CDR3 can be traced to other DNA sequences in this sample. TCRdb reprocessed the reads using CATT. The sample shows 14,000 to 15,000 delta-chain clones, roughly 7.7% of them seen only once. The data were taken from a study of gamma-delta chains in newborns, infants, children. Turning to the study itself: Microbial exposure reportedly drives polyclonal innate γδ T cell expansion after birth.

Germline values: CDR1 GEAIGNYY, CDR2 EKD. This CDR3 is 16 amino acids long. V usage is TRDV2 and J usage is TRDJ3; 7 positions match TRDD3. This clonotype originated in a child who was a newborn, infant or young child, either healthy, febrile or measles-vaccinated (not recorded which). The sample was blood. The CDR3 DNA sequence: TGTGCCTGTGACACCTGGGGGACCTGGGACACCCGCCAGATGTTTTTC. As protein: CACDTWGTWDTRQMFF.